The present T cell receptor (beta chain) was sequenced within a study of cytomegalovirus exposure and HLA in healthy donors. Deletions cut 5 bases from V and 7 bases from J, with 12 bases between. Germline CDR1 SEHNR, CDR2 FQNEAQ (reference sequence). This CDR3 spans 14 amino acids. Whole-study results and caveats: Most TCR beta V segments were productive about 90% or about 30% of the time in an earlier analysis. Confirmation in vitro established that three CMV-associated chains were specific for CMV antigens.

This clone was recorded a few times. What it binds is unknown. PCR primers comprised 60 Vbeta and 13 Jbeta primers. How the authors handled the data: Tens of millions of unique TCR beta chains, roughly 11 million shared, were counted in a later analysis. Assay: immunoSEQ multiplex PCR; the TCRdb copy retains only in-frame clones and omits some. D and trimming were read from the DNA, whereas the V and J calls and clone size are those reported in that table. This sample yields 180,000 or so clones, of which around three quarters are seen a single time; about 2.5% belongs to the top ten. The sample was PBMCs. This sequence was found in a woman in her thirties in good health and CMV-seropositive. V and J are TRBV7-9 and TRBJ1-6, with TRBD1 as a possible D gene (6 bases). CDR3 loop: CASSTDSWNSPLHF. CDR3 nucleotide sequence: TGTGCCAGCAGCACGGACAGTTGGAATTCACCCCTCCACTTT.